Listed here is a single T cell receptor (beta chain). The antigen is undetermined. The method was immunoSEQ multiplex PCR; TCRdb's version includes in-frame clones alone and lacks a portion of them. The profile shows 170,000 or so clones, about nine tenths of them singletons. These data belong to a study of T cell responses to AZD1222 COVID-19 vaccine. General study results and limits: Repertoire sampling was restricted to post-peak T cell response timepoints. Spike regions recognized by vaccine-associated CD4 TCRs spanned the protein, led by 160-218 and 743-854.

Trimming left V 5 bases short and J 3 bases short, with 23 bases between. Germline V gene data show CDR1 as SGHNT and CDR2 as YENEEA. CDR3 length: 18 residues. The chain recombines TRBV11-3 with TRBJ1-3; weak D call: TRBD1 (5 bases). The receptor's source is an adult in good health. Sequencing was performed on peripheral blood, taken on day 0 of AZD1222 vaccination. The CDR3 sequence is CASSPPVGPRRGGNTIYF. In DNA form, the CDR3 reads TGTGCCAGCAGCCCCCCCGTGGGACCCCGCCGGGGTGGAAACACCATATATTTT.